This T cell receptor beta chain was found in a study of blood T cells in healthy people across ages. In the study overall: Using template switching, researchers captured about one barcoded beta molecule for each two T cells.

The authors drew around 9.4 milliliters of peripheral blood from each donor. Isolating PBMCs gave at least 6 million of these cells per sample. Primed by a sample-barcoded 5' primer and a J-beta primer mix, a second PCR proceeded for roughly 6 to 12 cycles. Each of the samples gave a minimum of 2.5 million paired-end reads that contained CDR3. Each CDR3 protein is one row after TCRdb ran MiXCR on the 5' RACE reads. Among about 1.8 million distinct CDR3 sequences listed, around half were seen once. Germline V gene data show CDR1 as SNHLY and CDR2 as FYNNEI. V dropped 4 bases and J dropped 2; count of bases not matched to a gene: 4. The CDR3 is made up of 16 amino acids.

The gene calls are TRBV2 and TRBJ2-3; 12 nucleotides align to TRBD1. Specimen: blood. The sequence was obtained from a middle-aged woman in good health. The DNA of the CDR3 is TGTGCCAGCAGTGTGGGACAGGGGGCCCTCACAGATACGCAGTATTTT. As protein: CASSVGQGALTDTQYF. Filled out from reference TRBV2 and TRBJ2-3, the complete variable domain reads EPEVTQTPSHQVTQMGQEVILRCVPISNHLYFYWYRQILGQKVEFLVSFYNNEISEKSEIFDDQFSVERPDGSNFTLKIRSTKLEDSAMYFCASSVGQGALTDTQYFGPGTRLTVL.